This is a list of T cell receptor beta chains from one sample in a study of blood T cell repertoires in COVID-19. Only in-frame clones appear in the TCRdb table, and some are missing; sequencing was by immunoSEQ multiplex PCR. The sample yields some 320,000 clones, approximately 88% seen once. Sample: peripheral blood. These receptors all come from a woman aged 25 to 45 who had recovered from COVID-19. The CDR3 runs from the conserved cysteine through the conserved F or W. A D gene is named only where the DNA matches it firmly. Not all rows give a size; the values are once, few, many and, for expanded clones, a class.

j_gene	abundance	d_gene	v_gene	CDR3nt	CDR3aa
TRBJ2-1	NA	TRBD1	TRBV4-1	TGCGCCAGCAGCCAAAGCCGGGACAGGGGGCGGAATGAGCAGTTCTTC	CASSQSRDRGRNEQFF
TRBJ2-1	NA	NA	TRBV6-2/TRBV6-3	TGTGCCAGCAGTTACGTTAAGTGGGCTACGTTCTTC	CASSYVKWATFF
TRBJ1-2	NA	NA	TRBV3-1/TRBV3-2	TGTGCCAGCAGCCAAGGGACAAGGGAGGACGGCTACACCTTC	CASSQGTREDGYTF
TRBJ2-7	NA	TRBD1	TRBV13	TGTGCCAGCAGCCCTCAGGGGGCCTCCTACGAGCAGTACTTC	CASSPQGASYEQYF
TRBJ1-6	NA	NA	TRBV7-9	TGTGCCAGCAGCCCCCAGGTGGCCAATTCACCCCTCCACTTT	CASSPQVANSPLHF
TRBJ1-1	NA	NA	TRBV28	TGTGCCAGCGCGGGGGGCACTGAAGCTTTCTTT	CASAGGTEAFF
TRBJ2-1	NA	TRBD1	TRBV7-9	TGTGCCAGCAGCCAAATGACAGGGAATTTATACAATGAGCAGTTCTTC	CASSQMTGNLYNEQFF
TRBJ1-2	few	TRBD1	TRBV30	TGTGCCTGGAGCGGACAGGGGGCTGTTGGCTACACCTTC	CAWSGQGAVGYTF
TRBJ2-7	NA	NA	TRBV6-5	TGTGCCAGCAGTACAGGGACCGAGCAGTACTTC	CASSTGTEQYF
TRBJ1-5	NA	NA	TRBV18	TGTGCCAGCTCACCGAATGGGCAGTTGCGCAATCAGCCCCAGCATTTT	CASSPNGQLRNQPQHF
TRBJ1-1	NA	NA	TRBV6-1	TGTGCCAGCAGTGAAGGTGGACAGACAAGGGGAGCTTTCTTT	CASSEGGQTRGAFF
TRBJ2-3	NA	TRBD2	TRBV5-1	TGCGCCAGCAGCCCTCTGGGACTAGCGGGGGGCCTCGATACGCAGTATTTT	CASSPLGLAGGLDTQYF
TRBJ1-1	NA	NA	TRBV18	TGTGCCAGCTCACCTAGCCAGGGCATGAACACTGAAGCTTTCTTT	CASSPSQGMNTEAFF
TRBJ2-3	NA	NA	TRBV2	TGTGCCAGCAGCCCCACTCTCGGTACAGATACGCAGTATTTT	CASSPTLGTDTQYF
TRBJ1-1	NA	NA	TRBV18	TGTGCCAGCTCACCACGGTGGGTTGAGGACACTGAAGCTTTCTTT	CASSPRWVEDTEAFF
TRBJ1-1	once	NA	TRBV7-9	TGTGCCAGCAGCTTAGGGGCGATTGCTGAAGCTTTCTTT	CASSLGAIAEAFF
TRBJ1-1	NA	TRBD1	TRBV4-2	TGTGCCAGCAGCAAGATTGGGACAGGGCTCACTGAAGCTTTCTTT	CASSKIGTGLTEAFF
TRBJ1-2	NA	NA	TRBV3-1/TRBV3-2	TGTGCCAGCAGCCTCGGGACTGTGATCGGCTACACCTTC	CASSLGTVIGYTF
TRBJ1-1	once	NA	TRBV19	TGTGCCAGTAGCATTCGGCGGACCCGGGAGGGCGCTTTCTTT	CASSIRRTREGAFF
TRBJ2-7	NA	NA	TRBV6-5	TGTGCCAGCACGTCCACAAAGTACGAGCAGTACTTC	CASTSTKYEQYF
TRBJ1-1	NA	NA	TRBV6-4	TGTGCCAGCAGTGACTCGAAGCGGGTTGGGAACACTGAAGCTTTCTTT	CASSDSKRVGNTEAFF
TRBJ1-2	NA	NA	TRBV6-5	TGTGCCAGCAGTTACCTTCATATGGGCGAAGGCTACACCTTC	CASSYLHMGEGYTF
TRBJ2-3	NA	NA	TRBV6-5	TGTGCCAGCAGTTTACTCGGGGTGGGGGATACGCAGTATTTT	CASSLLGVGDTQYF
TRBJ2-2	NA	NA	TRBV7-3	TGTGCCAGCAGCCTAGGGGCAGCGAACACCGGGGAGCTGTTTTTT	CASSLGAANTGELFF
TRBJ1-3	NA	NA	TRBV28	TGTGCCAGCAGTTTATTGGCAGGGTCTGGAAACACCATATATTTT	CASSLLAGSGNTIYF
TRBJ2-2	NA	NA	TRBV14	TGTGCCAGCAGCCAAGCGACCGGGGAGCTGTTTTTT	CASSQATGELFF
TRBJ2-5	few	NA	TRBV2	TGTGCCAGCATCCTCCGGGAAGGGGAGACCCAGTACTTC	CASILREGETQYF
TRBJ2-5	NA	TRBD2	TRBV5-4	TGTGCCAGCAGCTTGGATCGACCGGGACTAGCGGGGGCCGGGCGGGAGACCCAGTACTTC	CASSLDRPGLAGAGRETQYF